This record covers a single TCR beta chain. Unmatched junction bases numbered 5, after V lost 4 bases and J lost 1 base. This CDR3 spans 16 amino acids. Germline CDR1 LGHDT, CDR2 YNNKEL (reference sequence). The data were taken from a study of blood T cell repertoires in COVID-19. Original processing methods: Estimation of nucleated cell counts relied on the amplification of reference gene primers. TCRdb keeps only in-frame clones here, not all; method: immunoSEQ multiplex PCR. V and J calls and clone size follow that table, whereas D and trimming were derived from the DNA. The sample has roughly 100,000 clones; roughly 76% are singletons. Enrollment of patients from Seattle took place during active infection, with longitudinal follow-up.

The TCR comes from a man older than 75 with COVID-19, enrolled during active disease. The chain has TRBV3-1 (or the pseudogene TRBV3-2) and TRBJ2-2; 8 nucleotides match TRBD1. Sequences were obtained from peripheral blood. CDR3 amino acids: CASSLRGRMNTGELFF. CDR3 bases: TGTGCCAGCAGCCTCAGGGGGCGGATGAACACCGGGGAGCTGTTTTTT.